This is a list of T cell receptor beta chains from one sample in a study of T-cell reconstitution after alpha-beta-depleted transplantation in children. MiXCR, run by TCRdb on the PCR reads, gives a single entry per CDR3 protein. The sample carries 450,000 to 600,000 distinct CDR3 sequences, about 18% recorded once. Sequenced here: PBMCs from the stem cell graft donor, sampled from the stem cell graft. The receptors shown here come from a human donor who donated a stem cell graft to a child with acute lymphoblastic leukemia. The conserved cysteine and the conserved F or W are not part of the CDR3 here.

v_call,j_call,cdr3_aa
TRBV19,TRBJ1-2,ASRFGYGNYGYT
TRBV27,TRBJ2-7,ASSSANKHHEQY
TRBV7-8,TRBJ2-7,ASSSVPGQDAYEQY
TRBV29-1,TRBJ2-1,SVEWTGEF
TRBV18,TRBJ2-3,ASSPLAGYTDTQY
TRBV5-1,TRBJ2-1,ASSRLADYEQF
TRBV3-1,TRBJ1-1,ASSQRWQNTEAF
TRBV10-3,TRBJ2-1,AISDPSGISSSYNEQF
TRBV29-1,TRBJ2-5,SVGTPMETQY
TRBV12-3/TRBV12-4,TRBJ2-3,ASSRGGLATDTQY
TRBV5-1,TRBJ2-7,ASSLAPLGTGRRVSYEQY
TRBV7-8,TRBJ2-7,ASTPSSSYEQY
TRBV29-1,TRBJ2-2,SVEVGSFPGRALDTGELF
TRBV12-3/TRBV12-4,TRBJ2-2,ASSFSGDTGELF